This is a list of T cell receptor beta chains from one sample in a study of sequential checkpoint blockade in melanoma. Assay: immunoSEQ multiplex PCR; the TCRdb copy retains only in-frame clones and omits some. The sample gives approximately 34,000 clones, almost 85% of which show up once; approximately 6% is in the top ten. The sequencing here drew on CD8+ T cells sorted from blood (inferred from file names), taken from a patient given nivolumab and ipilimumab in sequence. The source is a human donor with melanoma. Each CDR3 is given with its conserved first and last residue. Each record gives: J gene, clone size, D gene, V gene, CDR3 protein, CDR3 DNA. The D gene is left open where the match is weak. Clone sizes are given selectively: once, few, many, or a class where the clone is expanded.

j_call: TRBJ2-2; clone_size: .; d_call: TRBD1; v_call: TRBV18; cdr3_aa: CASSPTGAPSNTGELFF; cdr3_nt: TGTGCCAGCTCACCGACAGGGGCCCCTTCGAACACCGGGGAGCTGTTTTTT
j_call: TRBJ2-5; clone_size: .; d_call: .; v_call: TRBV4-1; cdr3_aa: CASSHLDQPQETQYF; cdr3_nt: TGCGCCAGCAGCCATCTAGACCAACCCCAAGAGACCCAGTACTTC
j_call: TRBJ1-2; clone_size: .; d_call: TRBD1; v_call: TRBV29-1; cdr3_aa: CSVEWTGGNYGYTF; cdr3_nt: TGCAGCGTTGAATGGACAGGGGGAAACTATGGCTACACCTTC
j_call: TRBJ1-1; clone_size: .; d_call: .; v_call: TRBV6-6; cdr3_aa: CASSFRGGNTEAFF; cdr3_nt: TGTGCCAGCAGTTTCAGGGGTGGGAACACTGAAGCTTTCTTT
j_call: TRBJ2-1; clone_size: once; d_call: TRBD2; v_call: TRBV5-4; cdr3_aa: CASSSPGLPSDEQFF; cdr3_nt: TGTGCCAGCAGCTCGCCGGGACTACCCTCGGATGAGCAGTTCTTC
j_call: TRBJ2-5; clone_size: once; d_call: .; v_call: TRBV7-6; cdr3_aa: CASSLIGDGETQYF; cdr3_nt: TGTGCCAGCAGCTTGATCGGGGATGGAGAGACCCAGTACTTC
j_call: TRBJ2-6; clone_size: .; d_call: .; v_call: TRBV11-2; cdr3_aa: CATHQSRGEGTNVLTF; cdr3_nt: TGTGCCACCCACCAGAGCAGGGGGGAAGGGACCAACGTCCTGACTTTC
j_call: TRBJ1-1; clone_size: once; d_call: .; v_call: TRBV7-9; cdr3_aa: CASSPLGASEAFF; cdr3_nt: TGTGCCAGCAGCCCCCTAGGGGCGTCTGAAGCTTTCTTT
j_call: TRBJ2-7; clone_size: .; d_call: .; v_call: TRBV23-1; cdr3_aa: CASSRGRSDEQYF; cdr3_nt: TGCGCCAGCAGTCGGGGCAGGTCCGACGAGCAGTACTTC
j_call: TRBJ1-1; clone_size: .; d_call: .; v_call: TRBV6-5; cdr3_aa: CASSLGAMNTEAFF; cdr3_nt: TGTGCCAGCAGTTTAGGGGCCATGAACACTGAAGCTTTCTTT
j_call: TRBJ1-2; clone_size: .; d_call: .; v_call: TRBV7-9; cdr3_aa: CASSHRDIGYGYTF; cdr3_nt: TGTGCCAGCAGCCACAGGGATATAGGTTATGGCTACACCTTC
j_call: TRBJ2-1; clone_size: .; d_call: TRBD1; v_call: TRBV29-1; cdr3_aa: CSVEDLDRLTYNEQFF; cdr3_nt: TGCAGCGTTGAAGATCTGGACAGGCTTACCTACAATGAGCAGTTCTTC
j_call: TRBJ1-2; clone_size: .; d_call: .; v_call: TRBV7-9; cdr3_aa: CASSLEAGPNYGYTF; cdr3_nt: TGTGCCAGCAGCTTAGAGGCAGGGCCTAACTATGGCTACACCTTC
j_call: TRBJ2-2; clone_size: .; d_call: TRBD2; v_call: TRBV4-1; cdr3_aa: CASSQTPSGSGGELFF; cdr3_nt: TGCGCCAGCAGCCAAACCCCTAGCGGGAGTGGCGGGGAGCTGTTTTTT
j_call: TRBJ2-5; clone_size: .; d_call: .; v_call: TRBV7-9; cdr3_aa: CASSLGVAAQETQYF; cdr3_nt: TGTGCCAGCAGCCTGGGCGTAGCGGCTCAAGAGACCCAGTACTTC
j_call: TRBJ1-1; clone_size: .; d_call: .; v_call: TRBV7-8; cdr3_aa: CASSMPPGNTEAFF; cdr3_nt: TGTGCCAGCAGCATGCCTCCAGGGAACACTGAAGCTTTCTTT
j_call: TRBJ2-3; clone_size: .; d_call: TRBD2; v_call: TRBV9; cdr3_aa: CASRSGLANTDTQYF; cdr3_nt: TGTGCCAGCAGAAGTGGACTAGCGAACACAGATACGCAGTATTTT
j_call: TRBJ2-7; clone_size: .; d_call: TRBD1; v_call: TRBV9; cdr3_aa: CASSRSGTASYEQYF; cdr3_nt: TGTGCCAGCAGCCGCTCGGGGACAGCTTCCTACGAGCAGTACTTC
j_call: TRBJ1-2; clone_size: .; d_call: TRBD1; v_call: TRBV10-1; cdr3_aa: CASSLNRGRGYTF; cdr3_nt: TGCGCCAGCAGTCTCAACAGGGGACGTGGCTACACCTTC
j_call: TRBJ1-5; clone_size: .; d_call: .; v_call: TRBV28; cdr3_aa: CASRTSLQGVYQPQHF; cdr3_nt: TGTGCCAGCAGGACCTCCTTACAGGGAGTTTATCAGCCCCAGCATTTT
j_call: TRBJ1-1; clone_size: .; d_call: .; v_call: TRBV29-1; cdr3_aa: CSLSDTEAFF; cdr3_nt: TGCAGCCTTTCCGACACTGAAGCTTTCTTT
j_call: TRBJ2-7; clone_size: .; d_call: .; v_call: TRBV6-1; cdr3_aa: CASSEDRYHSYEQYF; cdr3_nt: TGTGCCAGCAGCGAAGACAGATACCATTCCTACGAGCAGTACTTC
j_call: TRBJ2-7; clone_size: once; d_call: TRBD1; v_call: TRBV29-1; cdr3_aa: CSVEGGQETYEQYF; cdr3_nt: TGCAGCGTTGAAGGGGGACAGGAGACCTACGAGCAGTACTTC
j_call: TRBJ1-1; clone_size: .; d_call: TRBD1; v_call: TRBV5-1; cdr3_aa: CASSLTGGEDAFF; cdr3_nt: TGCGCCAGCAGCTTGACAGGGGGCGAGGACGCTTTCTTT
j_call: TRBJ2-7; clone_size: .; d_call: TRBD1; v_call: TRBV2; cdr3_aa: CASSFDRAYEQYF; cdr3_nt: TGTGCCAGCAGTTTTGACAGGGCCTACGAGCAGTACTTC
j_call: TRBJ1-5; clone_size: .; d_call: .; v_call: TRBV6-5; cdr3_aa: CASNGEGQPQHF; cdr3_nt: TGTGCCAGCAACGGGGAGGGTCAGCCCCAGCATTTT
j_call: TRBJ2-5; clone_size: .; d_call: .; v_call: TRBV27; cdr3_aa: CASSSPNSQETQYF; cdr3_nt: TGTGCCAGCAGTTCCCCGAACTCCCAAGAGACCCAGTACTTC
j_call: TRBJ1-2; clone_size: .; d_call: .; v_call: TRBV9; cdr3_aa: CASSVASSGGNYGYTF; cdr3_nt: TGTGCCAGCAGCGTAGCTTCAAGCGGGGGAAACTATGGCTACACCTTC
j_call: TRBJ2-7; clone_size: .; d_call: .; v_call: TRBV28; cdr3_aa: CASSFDRTYEQYF; cdr3_nt: TGTGCCAGCAGTTTTGACAGAACCTACGAGCAGTACTTC
j_call: TRBJ1-5; clone_size: .; d_call: .; v_call: TRBV6-5; cdr3_aa: CASSTGYDQPQHF; cdr3_nt: TGTGCCAGCAGTACGGGGTATGATCAGCCCCAGCATTTT
j_call: TRBJ1-2; clone_size: .; d_call: TRBD1; v_call: TRBV6-5; cdr3_aa: CASRSGQVSYGYTF; cdr3_nt: TGTGCCAGCAGATCCGGACAGGTTAGCTATGGCTACACCTTC
j_call: TRBJ2-1; clone_size: .; d_call: .; v_call: TRBV5-6; cdr3_aa: CASSLIREAYNEQFF; cdr3_nt: TGTGCCAGCAGCTTGATCCGAGAGGCCTACAATGAGCAGTTCTTC
j_call: TRBJ2-5; clone_size: .; d_call: .; v_call: TRBV19; cdr3_aa: CASSIQGGETQYF; cdr3_nt: TGTGCCAGTAGTATCCAGGGGGGTGAGACCCAGTACTTC
j_call: TRBJ2-7; clone_size: .; d_call: TRBD2; v_call: TRBV14; cdr3_aa: CASSLYPQRGPLSEDEQYF; cdr3_nt: TGTGCCAGCAGCCTCTACCCCCAGCGGGGGCCACTCTCGGAAGACGAGCAGTACTTC
j_call: TRBJ2-3; clone_size: once; d_call: TRBD2; v_call: TRBV30; cdr3_aa: CAWSEFSGGTDTQYF; cdr3_nt: TGTGCCTGGAGTGAATTTAGCGGGGGCACAGATACGCAGTATTTT
j_call: TRBJ2-3; clone_size: .; d_call: .; v_call: TRBV29-1; cdr3_aa: CSVEEVPDTQYF; cdr3_nt: TGCAGCGTTGAGGAGGTACCAGATACGCAGTATTTT
j_call: TRBJ1-1; clone_size: .; d_call: .; v_call: TRBV28; cdr3_aa: CASTQQGLIEAFF; cdr3_nt: TGTGCCAGCACCCAGCAGGGGTTAATTGAAGCTTTCTTT
j_call: TRBJ2-3; clone_size: .; d_call: TRBD2; v_call: TRBV7-9; cdr3_aa: CASSPRTSGRGTDTQYF; cdr3_nt: TGTGCCAGCAGCCCTCGGACTAGCGGGAGAGGCACAGATACGCAGTATTTT
j_call: TRBJ2-7; clone_size: .; d_call: .; v_call: TRBV4-1; cdr3_aa: CASSPGGHYEQYF; cdr3_nt: TGCGCCAGCAGCCCTGGAGGTCACTACGAGCAGTACTTC
j_call: TRBJ2-2; clone_size: .; d_call: .; v_call: TRBV7-6; cdr3_aa: CASSLTGGTDTGELFF; cdr3_nt: TGTGCCAGCAGCTTAACTGGCGGGACTGACACCGGGGAGCTGTTTTTT
j_call: TRBJ1-1; clone_size: .; d_call: .; v_call: TRBV19; cdr3_aa: CASSPGNTEAFF; cdr3_nt: TGTGCCAGTAGCCCGGGAAACACTGAAGCTTTCTTT
j_call: TRBJ2-1; clone_size: once; d_call: .; v_call: TRBV6-1; cdr3_aa: CASSEGLGLYNEQFF; cdr3_nt: TGTGCCAGCAGTGAAGGGCTAGGATTGTACAATGAGCAGTTCTTC
j_call: TRBJ2-2; clone_size: .; d_call: TRBD2; v_call: TRBV5-1; cdr3_aa: CANPGLLNCANTGELFF; cdr3_nt: TGCGCCAACCCGGGACTATTGAACTGCGCGAACACCGGGGAGCTGTTTTTT
j_call: TRBJ2-7; clone_size: .; d_call: TRBD1; v_call: TRBV6-5; cdr3_aa: CASSYQGASSYEQYF; cdr3_nt: TGTGCCAGCAGTTACCAGGGGGCGAGCTCCTACGAGCAGTACTTC
j_call: TRBJ1-1; clone_size: .; d_call: .; v_call: TRBV7-9; cdr3_aa: CASNLGGTNTEAFF; cdr3_nt: TGTGCCAGCAACCTCGGGGGGACGAACACTGAAGCTTTCTTT
j_call: TRBJ1-2; clone_size: .; d_call: .; v_call: TRBV2; cdr3_aa: CASSRSGYTF; cdr3_nt: TGTGCCAGCAGTCGGAGCGGCTACACCTTC
j_call: TRBJ2-7; clone_size: .; d_call: TRBD2; v_call: TRBV6-7; cdr3_aa: CASSYRRGGRYEQYF; cdr3_nt: TGTGCCAGCAGTTATCGGCGGGGGGGCCGCTACGAGCAGTACTTC
j_call: TRBJ2-1; clone_size: .; d_call: TRBD1; v_call: TRBV6-5; cdr3_aa: CASTSGGGYNEQFF; cdr3_nt: TGTGCCAGCACCTCAGGGGGCGGGTACAATGAGCAGTTCTTC
j_call: TRBJ2-2; clone_size: .; d_call: TRBD1; v_call: TRBV28; cdr3_aa: CASSPGQVVAGTGELFF; cdr3_nt: TGTGCCAGCAGTCCAGGACAGGTGGTTGCTGGCACCGGGGAGCTGTTTTTT
j_call: TRBJ2-7; clone_size: .; d_call: TRBD1; v_call: TRBV5-4; cdr3_aa: CASSLGQGGSQYF; cdr3_nt: TGTGCCAGCAGCCTCGGACAGGGGGGTTCGCAGTACTTC
j_call: TRBJ2-7; clone_size: .; d_call: .; v_call: TRBV5-1; cdr3_aa: CASSPVPTYEQYF; cdr3_nt: TGCGCCAGCAGCCCCGTCCCTACCTACGAGCAGTACTTC
j_call: TRBJ1-1; clone_size: .; d_call: .; v_call: TRBV4-2; cdr3_aa: CASSQTILRGTEAFF; cdr3_nt: TGTGCCAGCAGCCAAACCATACTCCGGGGCACTGAAGCTTTCTTT
j_call: TRBJ1-4; clone_size: few; d_call: .; v_call: TRBV28; cdr3_aa: CASSSELYGPTNEKLFF; cdr3_nt: TGTGCCAGCAGTTCGGAGTTGTATGGCCCAACTAATGAAAAACTGTTTTTT
j_call: TRBJ2-3; clone_size: once; d_call: TRBD2; v_call: TRBV2; cdr3_aa: CASSALAGRVDTQYF; cdr3_nt: TGTGCCAGCAGTGCCCTAGCGGGAAGGGTAGATACGCAGTATTTT
j_call: TRBJ1-2; clone_size: .; d_call: TRBD1; v_call: TRBV5-1; cdr3_aa: CASSSGQGDYGYTF; cdr3_nt: TGCGCCAGCAGCTCGGGACAGGGGGACTATGGCTACACCTTC
j_call: TRBJ2-2; clone_size: once; d_call: .; v_call: TRBV27; cdr3_aa: CASSLSTPGGELFF; cdr3_nt: TGTGCCAGCAGTTTATCCACGCCGGGCGGGGAGCTGTTTTTT
j_call: TRBJ2-3; clone_size: .; d_call: .; v_call: TRBV27; cdr3_aa: CASSLWADSSTDTQYF; cdr3_nt: TGTGCCAGCAGTTTATGGGCTGATTCATCCACAGATACGCAGTATTTT
j_call: TRBJ1-1; clone_size: .; d_call: TRBD1; v_call: TRBV10-2; cdr3_aa: CASSESGQLLGEAFF; cdr3_nt: TGCGCCAGCAGTGAGTCGGGACAGCTTCTGGGTGAAGCTTTCTTT
j_call: TRBJ2-5; clone_size: .; d_call: TRBD1; v_call: TRBV27; cdr3_aa: CASSLLGTGPETQYF; cdr3_nt: TGTGCCAGCAGTTTACTCGGGACAGGGCCTGAGACCCAGTACTTC
j_call: TRBJ2-5; clone_size: .; d_call: .; v_call: TRBV28; cdr3_aa: CASSSRTGRGETQYF; cdr3_nt: TGTGCCAGCAGTTCCCGGACAGGGCGGGGGGAGACCCAGTACTTC